These 32 T cell receptor beta chains came from one sample sequenced in a study of response to subunit inactivated influenza vaccine. TCRdb fed the RT-PCR reads into MiXCR, producing one record per CDR3 protein. The sample lists more than 200,000 distinct CDR3 sequences, more than 10% occurring once. Sequencing used non-naive T cells sorted from PBMCs, obtained 14 to 15 days before vaccination. The receptors shown here come from a man aged 50 or older who received an inactivated influenza vaccine.

This rearrangement joins TRBV20-1 to TRBJ1-5; no clear D gene. Germline V gives CDR1 DFQATT, CDR2 SNEGSKA (reference sequence). The CDR3 runs to 13 residues. Trimming removed 2 bases from V and 8 bases from J, with 13 bases in between. The CDR3 here is CSARTGREKPQHF. As DNA, the CDR3 is TGCAGTGCTAGAACGGGGAGAGAAAAGCCCCAGCATTTT.

This clonotype came up a few times. The V call is TRBV7-6, the J call TRBJ2-1; possible D gene TRBD2, 5 bases. Germline V lookup: CDR1 SGHVS, CDR2 FNYEAQ. The CDR3 spans 13 residues. V was trimmed by 3 bases and J by 6 bases, leaving 9 bases between them. DNA for the CDR3: TGTGCCAGCAGCTTCTCACTAGGCAATGAGCAGTTCTTC. Its protein is CASSFSLGNEQFF.

This clonotype was counted many times. V and J are TRBV9 and TRBJ1-2; unclear D gene. Germline V gene lookup returns CDR1 SGDLS and CDR2 YYNGEE. V lost 1 base, J lost 0 bases, and 10 bases lay in between. This CDR3 is 15 amino acids long. The DNA of the CDR3 is TGTGCCAGCAGCGTAATAGATTCAGCTAACTATGGCTACACCTTC. It translates to CASSVIDSANYGYTF.

The sample holds many counts of this clonotype. This rearrangement joins TRBV11-2 to TRBJ2-3; no clear D gene. The V gene lost 0 bases and the J gene lost 0 bases, with 10 bases spanning the gap. The CDR3 has 16 residues. Germline assignment: CDR1 SGHAT and CDR2 FQNNGV. The CDR3 coding sequence is TGTGCCAGCAGCTTAGAGGTCCGCCCTAGCACAGATACGCAGTATTTT. Translation: CASSLEVRPSTDTQYF.

This clonotype was found many times. This chain uses TRBV7-2 with TRBJ1-4; D might be TRBD1 (5 bases). Trimming stripped 0 bases from V and 2 bases from J, with 10 bases between. Germline CDR1 reads SGHTA; CDR2 reads FQGNSA. The CDR3 has 16 residues. CDR3 residues: CASSLASAGTNEKLFF. Written as DNA, the CDR3 is TGTGCCAGCAGCTTAGCGTCGGCAGGGACTAATGAAAAACTGTTTTTT.

In its sample, this clonotype was seen once. The chain has TRBV29-1 and TRBJ2-6, with D unresolved. The V end was cut by 7 bases, the J end by 0 bases, with 7 bases between. This CDR3 spans 13 amino acids. Germline CDR1 SQVTM, CDR2 ANQGSEA. CDR3 coding DNA: TGCAGCGCAAGCGTCTCTGGGGCCAACGTCCTGACTTTC. It translates to CSASVSGANVLTF.

The chain employs TRBV20-1 and TRBJ2-7; 7 nucleotides match TRBD1. The V gene's germline CDR1 is DFQATT and CDR2 SNEGSKA (reference sequence). The CDR3 has 15 amino acids. With V trimmed by 1 base and J by 5 bases, 11 bases remained unmatched. The chain's CDR3 is CSARVRTGRVNEQYF. CDR3 nucleotide sequence: TGCAGTGCTAGAGTTCGGACAGGTCGGGTGAACGAGCAGTACTTC.

This clonotype has at least ten counts. V is TRBV29-1 and J is TRBJ2-7, with D perhaps TRBD1 (5 bases). In germline, CDR1 is SQVTM, CDR2 ANQGSEA. The CDR3 loop spans 11 amino acids. Trimming took off 6 bases at V and 4 bases at J, with 10 bases between the two ends. Written as DNA, the CDR3 is TGCAGCGTAGCGACAGCATACGAGCAGTACTTC. Translation: CSVATAYEQYF.

The table lists this clonotype with a few counts. This chain joins TRBV29-1 and TRBJ1-1; 9 bases align to TRBD1. In germline, CDR1 is SQVTM, CDR2 ANQGSEA. This CDR3 comprises 15 residues. Trimming took 6 bases from V and 0 from J; bases not matched to a gene: 8. CDR3: CSVPGQGSMNTEAFF. DNA for the CDR3: TGCAGCGTGCCGGGACAGGGATCCATGAACACTGAAGCTTTCTTT.

V usage is TRBV27 and J usage is TRBJ1-5; possible D gene TRBD1, 5 bases. Trimming removed 3 bases at V and 6 bases at J, with 9 bases between. CDR3 length equals 13 residues. Germline V gene lookup returns CDR1 MNHEY and CDR2 SMNVEV (reference sequence). The CDR3 nucleotides are TGTGCCAGCAGTTTTGGGGGAAGTCAGCCCCAGCATTTT. Protein sequence: CASSFGGSQPQHF.

This clonotype was seen more than once but under ten times. This chain links TRBV28 with TRBJ2-7, with 8 bases fitting TRBD1. CDR1 and CDR2 (germline): MDHEN, SYDVKM. V shed 5 bases, J shed 3 bases, and the junction held 9 bases outside the gene matches. The CDR3 spans 15 residues. The DNA for the CDR3 is TGTGCCAGCAGTCCACTAGGACAGGGCCTCTACGAGCAGTACTTC. Protein: CASSPLGQGLYEQYF.

This chain connects TRBV7-2 to TRBJ2-1, with 15 bases lining up with TRBD2. Germline CDR1 and CDR2: SGHTA and FQGNSA. This CDR3 has 17 residues. V dropped 2 bases and J dropped 6; count of bases not matched to a gene: 5. CDR3 DNA sequence: TGTGCCAGCAGCTTACTCCGGACTAGCGGGGGGGCCAATGAGCAGTTCTTC. Translation gives CASSLLRTSGGANEQFF.

This clonotype was detected ten times or more. The chain couples TRBV19 to TRBJ2-2, with 9 positions matching TRBD1. Germline CDR1 is LNHDA and CDR2 is SQIVND (reference sequence). The ends lost 5 bases at V and 2 bases at J; junction bases unmatched: 6. The CDR3 consists of 16 residues. The CDR3 reads CASSATGGINTGELFF. CDR3 sequence (DNA): TGTGCCAGTAGTGCCACAGGGGGCATTAACACCGGGGAGCTGTTTTTT.

A remark on this clonotype: One end of the junction is discordant with germline, which a read error may explain. The chain combines TRBV7-7 with TRBJ2-5; perhaps D is TRBD1 or TRBD2 (5 bases each). Germline CDR1 reads SSHAT; CDR2 reads FNYEAQ (reference sequence). CDR3 size: 14 residues. The CDR3 sequence is CASSLLGTGQTQYF. CDR3 sequence (DNA): TGTGCTAGCAGCTTACTTGGGACGGGACAGACCCAGTACTTC.

The chain links TRBV5-1 to TRBJ2-3; D may correspond to TRBD1 or TRBD2 (6 bases each). The CDR3 consists of 14 residues. Germline loops: CDR1 SGHRS, CDR2 YFSETQ. The germline V and J ends were trimmed by 1 base and 4 bases, with 10 bases remaining between them. CDR3 loop: CASSLFGGADTQYF. The CDR3 bases are TGCGCCAGCAGCTTGTTCGGGGGCGCAGATACGCAGTATTTT.

This sequence joins TRBV9 and TRBJ2-5; tentative D call: TRBD2 (6 bases). CDR1 is SGDLS and CDR2 is YYNGEE in the germline V gene. The V end was cut by 0 bases, the J end by 4 bases, with 13 bases between. This CDR3 contains 15 residues. The DNA for the CDR3 is TGTGCCAGCAGCGTAGCCGGGGGTAATGGAGAGACCCAGTACTTC. Translated, it gives CASSVAGGNGETQYF.

This clonotype was counted many times. The chain's CDR3 is CASSEALRGIGYTF. CDR3 DNA sequence: TGTGCCAGCAGTGAAGCGCTTCGGGGAATCGGCTACACCTTC. This chain connects TRBV2 to TRBJ1-2; D is undetermined. Germline loops: CDR1 SNHLY, CDR2 FYNNEI. The CDR3 is made up of 14 amino acids. The germline V and J ends were trimmed by 0 bases and 8 bases, with 13 bases remaining between them. Based on the CDR3 plus reference TRBV2 and TRBJ1-2, the full variable domain is EPEVTQTPSHQVTQMGQEVILRCVPISNHLYFYWYRQILGQKVEFLVSFYNNEISEKSEIFDDQFSVERPDGSNFTLKIRSTKLEDSAMYFCASSEALRGIGYTFGSGTRLTVV.

The chain links TRBV20-1 to TRBJ1-1; unclear D gene. The CDR3 is 11 amino acids. The V gene's germline CDR1 is DFQATT and CDR2 SNEGSKA (reference sequence). The germline V and J ends were trimmed by 6 bases and 0 bases, with 5 bases remaining between them. The DNA of the CDR3 is TGCAGTGCCCCTATGAACACTGAAGCTTTCTTT. Its protein is CSAPMNTEAFF.

The J gene is TRBJ1-1, the V gene TRBV12-3 or TRBV12-4, with unresolved D. The CDR3 extends over 12 amino acids. Trimming left V 6 bases short and J 6 bases short, with 11 bases between. The CDR3 protein is CASRGSLAEAFF. The DNA for the CDR3 is TGTGCCAGCAGGGGGAGTTTAGCTGAAGCTTTCTTT.

The rearrangement uses TRBV6-1 and TRBJ2-7; 14 nucleotides align to TRBD2. V lost 6 bases to trimming and J lost 6 bases; unmatched junction nucleotides: 10. Per germline, CDR1 MNHNS and CDR2 SASEGT. The CDR3 length is 16 residues. CDR3 loop: CASSPPGTSGSSEQYF. CDR3 in DNA: TGTGCCAGCAGCCCCCCGGGGACTAGCGGGAGTTCCGAGCAGTACTTC.

This sequence joins TRBV7-2 and TRBJ2-7; possibly TRBD2 for D (6 bases). This CDR3 is built from 14 residues. Germline CDR1 reads SGHTA; CDR2 reads FQGNSA. Trimming took 3 bases from V and 4 from J, leaving 13 bases between them. CDR3 sequence: CASSFPGRRYEQYF. The CDR3, as DNA: TGTGCCAGCAGCTTCCCGGGGAGGAGGTACGAGCAGTACTTC.

J is TRBJ2-1 and V is TRBV7-3; TRBD2 matches 10 bases. V lost 5 bases and J lost 3; bases outside the gene matches: 7. This CDR3 has 16 amino acids. Looked up from germline, CDR1 is SGHTA and CDR2 is FQGTGA. The DNA of the CDR3 is TGTGCCAGCAGCATCTCGGGACTAGCGAACTACAATGAGCAGTTCTTC. The encoded protein is CASSISGLANYNEQFF.

There are a few counts of this clonotype. The V and J genes are TRBV4-2 and TRBJ1-1, with D unclear. CDR1 and CDR2 (germline): LGHNA, YNFKEQ. V lost 0 bases and J 6 bases, leaving 8 bases between the germline ends. The CDR3 contains 13 residues. This CDR3 is CASSQENGAEAFF. CDR3 DNA: TGTGCCAGCAGCCAAGAGAACGGGGCTGAAGCTTTCTTT.

The rearrangement links TRBV20-1 to TRBJ2-2; 7 nucleotides agree with TRBD1. The CDR3 has 15 amino acids. The V segment lost 6 bases and the J segment 2 bases; nucleotides outside the gene matches: 9. Germline V lookup: CDR1 DFQATT, CDR2 SNEGSKA (reference sequence). CDR3 bases: TGCAGTGCCCTCCGGGTAGGGGGCAACACCGGGGAGCTGTTTTTT. This encodes CSALRVGGNTGELFF.

This clonotype was seen at least ten times. This chain uses TRBV15 with TRBJ2-7, with 10 bases aligning to TRBD1. CDR1 and CDR2 (germline): LNHNV, YYDKDF (reference sequence). The CDR3 totals 15 residues. V trimming: 1 base; J trimming: 3 bases; junction bases outside the gene matches: 3. DNA of the CDR3: TGTGCCACCAGCAGAGCCGGGACAGGGGACTACGAGCAGTACTTC. It specifies CATSRAGTGDYEQYF.

The chain carries TRBV7-2 and TRBJ1-2; weak D call: TRBD1 (5 bases). CDR1 is SGHTA, CDR2 FQGNSA, per germline. V lost 6 bases, J lost 4 bases, and 15 bases lay in between. The CDR3 covers 14 residues. The CDR3 nucleotides read TGTGCCAGCAGACGGCAGGGAGGAATCTATGGCTACACCTTC. Translation: CASRRQGGIYGYTF.

The chain carries TRBV27 and TRBJ1-5; D ambiguous. Trimming removed 9 bases at V and 7 bases at J, with 4 bases between. Germline loops: CDR1 MNHEY, CDR2 SMNVEV (reference sequence). The CDR3 covers 9 residues. The CDR3 region has the DNA TGTGCCAGGAGACAGCCCCAGCATTTT. Its protein product is CARRQPQHF.

This clonotype was seen at least ten times. The chain couples TRBV7-2 to TRBJ2-7; 10 bases match TRBD2. The CDR3 runs 15 residues. Germline loops: CDR1 SGHTA, CDR2 FQGNSA. The trim removed 4 bases at V and 9 bases at J, leaving 12 bases unmatched. The DNA for the CDR3 is TGTGCCAGCAGCTCCTTGACTAGCGGGTTAACGGGGCAGTACTTC. Its protein product is CASSSLTSGLTGQYF.

This clonotype was counted ten times or more. This chain links TRBV20-1 with TRBJ2-7; D unresolved. Deletions cut 3 bases from V and 4 bases from J, with 10 bases between. The germline CDR1 and CDR2 sequences are DFQATT and SNEGSKA (reference sequence). This CDR3 has 12 residues. CDR3 DNA sequence: TGCAGTGCTAGGCCCGGGTTATACGAGCAGTACTTC. Encoded protein: CSARPGLYEQYF.

Only a few counts were recorded for this clonotype. The chain couples TRBV11-2 to TRBJ2-5; 15 bases are a match to TRBD2. J lost 1 base, V lost 5 bases, and 5 bases had no gene match. Germline-derived CDR1 and CDR2 are SGHAT and FQNNGV. The length of the CDR3 is 17 residues. The CDR3 protein is CASSLGTSGRFQETQYF. CDR3 nucleotide sequence: TGTGCCAGCAGCCTCGGGACTAGCGGGAGGTTCCAAGAGACCCAGTACTTC.

The rearrangement links TRBV6-5 to TRBJ1-2; no clear D gene. The CDR3 length is 13 residues. Trimming left V 2 bases short and J 2 bases short, with 6 bases between. The germline CDR1 and CDR2 sequences are MNHEY and SVGAGI. CDR3 DNA: TGTGCCAGCAGTTACGATCCCAACTATGGCTACACCTTC. Protein: CASSYDPNYGYTF.

In this sample, this clonotype turned up a few times. The rearrangement links TRBV27 to TRBJ2-1, with D hard to call. Trimming removed 7 bases at V and 0 bases at J, with 13 bases between. This CDR3 region has 15 residues. Germline CDR1 and CDR2: MNHEY and SMNVEV (reference sequence). The CDR3 DNA is TGTGCCAGCATGTTGAGATACAACTCCTACAATGAGCAGTTCTTC. Amino acid sequence: CASMLRYNSYNEQFF.